Listed here is a single T cell receptor beta chain. Its antigen is currently unknown. In the PCR, 60 Vbeta and 13 Jbeta primers were used. Using immunoSEQ multiplex PCR, the repertoire was profiled, and TCRdb retains in-frame clones only, with some absent. Among 120,000 to 150,000 clones listed, 82% were seen once. The data belong to a study of cytomegalovirus exposure and HLA in healthy donors. Study information: Early released data had approximately 86 million unique TCRs, all coming from HLA-typed donors. Overall study findings and caveats: It was 150 to 200 TCR beta chains that were listed as cytomegalovirus-associated. Researchers reported from a later analysis that most CMV-associated TCR beta chains appeared HLA-restricted.

Germline V lookup: CDR1 GTSNPN, CDR2 SVGIG (reference sequence). With 0 bases removed from V and 7 bases from J, the gap between germline ends came to 16 bases. The CDR3 length is 15 residues. Sequencing input: PBMCs. The chain carries TRBV30 and TRBJ2-1; perhaps TRBD2 as D (5 bases). The sequence derives from a male donor in good health and CMV-seronegative. The CDR3 region is CAWSVGGSFPNEQFF. CDR3 coding DNA: TGTGCCTGGAGTGTAGGTGGGAGTTTCCCGAATGAGCAGTTCTTC.